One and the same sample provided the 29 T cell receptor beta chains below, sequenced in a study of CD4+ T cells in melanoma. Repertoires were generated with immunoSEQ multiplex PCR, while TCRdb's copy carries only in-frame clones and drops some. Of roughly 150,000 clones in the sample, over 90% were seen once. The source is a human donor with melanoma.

CDR3 sequence reads: CASSLLLGNTEAFF. The DNA for the CDR3 is TGTGCCAGTAGTCTCCTTCTGGGGAACACTGAAGCTTTCTTT. V usage is TRBV19 and J usage is TRBJ1-1; no reliable D call. Trimming removed 5 bases from V and 1 base from J, with 11 bases in between. The CDR3 length is 14 residues. The germline gives CDR1 LNHDA, CDR2 SQIVND (reference sequence).

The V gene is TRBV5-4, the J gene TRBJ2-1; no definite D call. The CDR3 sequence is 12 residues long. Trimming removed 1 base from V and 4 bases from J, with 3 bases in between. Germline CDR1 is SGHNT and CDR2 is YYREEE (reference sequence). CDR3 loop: CASSLYYNEQFF. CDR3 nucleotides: TGTGCCAGCAGCTTGTATTACAATGAGCAGTTCTTC.

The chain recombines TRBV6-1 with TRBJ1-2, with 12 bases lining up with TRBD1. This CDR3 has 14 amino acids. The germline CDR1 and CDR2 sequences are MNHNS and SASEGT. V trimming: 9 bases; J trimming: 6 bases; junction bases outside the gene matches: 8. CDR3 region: CASRWDRGRDGYTF. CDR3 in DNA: TGTGCCAGTAGATGGGACAGGGGGCGAGATGGCTACACCTTC.

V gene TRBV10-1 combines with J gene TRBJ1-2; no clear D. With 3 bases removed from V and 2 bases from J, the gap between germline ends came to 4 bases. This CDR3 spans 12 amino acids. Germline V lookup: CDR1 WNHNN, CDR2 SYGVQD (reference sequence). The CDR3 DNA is TGCGCCAGCAGTGAAGACAACTATGGCTACACCTTC. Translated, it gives CASSEDNYGYTF.

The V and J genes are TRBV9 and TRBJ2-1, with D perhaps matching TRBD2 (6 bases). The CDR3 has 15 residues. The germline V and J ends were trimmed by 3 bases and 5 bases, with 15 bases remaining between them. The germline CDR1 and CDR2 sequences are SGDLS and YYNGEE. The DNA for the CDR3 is TGTGCCAGCAGCGCGACCTCGGGGGTGAACAATGAGCAGTTCTTC. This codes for CASSATSGVNNEQFF.

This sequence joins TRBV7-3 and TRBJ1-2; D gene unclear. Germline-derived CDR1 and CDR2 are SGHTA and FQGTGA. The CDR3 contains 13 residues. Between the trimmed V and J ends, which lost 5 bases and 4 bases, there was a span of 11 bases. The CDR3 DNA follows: TGTGCCAGCAGCCTGGAGAGCGGCTATGGCTACACCTTC. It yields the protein CASSLESGYGYTF.

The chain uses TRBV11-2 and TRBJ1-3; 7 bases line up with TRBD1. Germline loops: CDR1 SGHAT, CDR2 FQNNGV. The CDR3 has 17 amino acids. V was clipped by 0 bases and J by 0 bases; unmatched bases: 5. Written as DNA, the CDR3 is TGTGCCAGCAGCTTAGATGGGACAGCCGCCTCTGGAAACACCATATATTTT. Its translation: CASSLDGTAASGNTIYF.

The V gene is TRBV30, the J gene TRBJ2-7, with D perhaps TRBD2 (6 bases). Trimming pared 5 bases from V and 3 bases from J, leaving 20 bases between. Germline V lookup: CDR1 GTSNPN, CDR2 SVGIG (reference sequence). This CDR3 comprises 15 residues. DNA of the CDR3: TGTGCCTGGCGTCCCCGGGACTTAGAATACTACGAGCAGTACTTC. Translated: CAWRPRDLEYYEQYF.

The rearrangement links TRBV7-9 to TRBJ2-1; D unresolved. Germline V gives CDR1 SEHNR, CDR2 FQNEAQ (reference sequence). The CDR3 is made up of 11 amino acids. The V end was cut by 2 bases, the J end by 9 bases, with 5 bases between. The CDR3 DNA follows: TGTGCCAGCAGCTTAATCAGTGAGCAGTTCTTC. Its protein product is CASSLISEQFF.

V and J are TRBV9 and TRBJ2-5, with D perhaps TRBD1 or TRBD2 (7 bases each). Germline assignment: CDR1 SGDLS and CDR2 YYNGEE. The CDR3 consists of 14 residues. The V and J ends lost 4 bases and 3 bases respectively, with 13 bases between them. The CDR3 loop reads CASSPTGREETQYF. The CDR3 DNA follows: TGTGCCAGCAGCCCGACAGGGAGGGAAGAGACCCAGTACTTC. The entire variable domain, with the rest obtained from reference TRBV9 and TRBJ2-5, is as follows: DSGVTQTPKHLITATGQRVTLRCSPRSGDLSVYWYQQSLDQGLQFLIQYYNGEERAKGNILERFSAQQFPDLHSELNLSSLELGDSALYFCASSPTGREETQYFGPGTRLLVL.

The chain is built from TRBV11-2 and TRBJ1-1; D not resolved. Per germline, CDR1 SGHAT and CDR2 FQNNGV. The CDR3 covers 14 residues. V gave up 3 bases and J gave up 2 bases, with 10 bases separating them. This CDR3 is CASSFGLANTEAFF. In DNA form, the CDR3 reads TGTGCCAGCAGCTTCGGACTGGCCAACACTGAAGCTTTCTTT.

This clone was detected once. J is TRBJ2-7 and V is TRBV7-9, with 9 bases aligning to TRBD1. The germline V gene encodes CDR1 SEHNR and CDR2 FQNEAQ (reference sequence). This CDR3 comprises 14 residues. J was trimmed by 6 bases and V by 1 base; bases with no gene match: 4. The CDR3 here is CASSLGGQGSEQYF. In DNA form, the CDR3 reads TGTGCCAGCAGCTTAGGGGGACAGGGCTCCGAGCAGTACTTC.

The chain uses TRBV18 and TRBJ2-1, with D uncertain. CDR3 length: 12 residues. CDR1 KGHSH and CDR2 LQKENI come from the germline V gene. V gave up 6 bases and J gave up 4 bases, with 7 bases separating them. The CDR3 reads CASSPGYNEQFF. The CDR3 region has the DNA TGTGCCAGCTCCCCAGGTTACAATGAGCAGTTCTTC.

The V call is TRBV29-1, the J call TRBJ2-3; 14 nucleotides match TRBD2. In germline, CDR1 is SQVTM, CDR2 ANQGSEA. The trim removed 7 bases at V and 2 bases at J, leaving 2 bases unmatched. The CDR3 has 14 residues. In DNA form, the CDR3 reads TGCAGCGCGACTAGCGGGGGGGCCACAGATACGCAGTATTTT. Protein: CSATSGGATDTQYF.

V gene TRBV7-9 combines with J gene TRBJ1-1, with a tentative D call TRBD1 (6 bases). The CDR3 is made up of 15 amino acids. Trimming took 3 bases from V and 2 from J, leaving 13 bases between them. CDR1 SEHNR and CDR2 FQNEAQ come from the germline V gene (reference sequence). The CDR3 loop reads CASSFSGGFNTEAFF. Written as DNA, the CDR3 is TGTGCCAGCAGCTTTAGCGGGGGCTTTAACACTGAAGCTTTCTTT.

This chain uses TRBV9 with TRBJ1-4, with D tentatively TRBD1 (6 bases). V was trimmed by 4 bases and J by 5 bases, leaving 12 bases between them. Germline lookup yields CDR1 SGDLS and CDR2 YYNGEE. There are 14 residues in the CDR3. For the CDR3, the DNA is TGTGCCAGCAGCCCAAGACAGGAGAATGAAAAACTGTTTTTT. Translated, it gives CASSPRQENEKLFF.

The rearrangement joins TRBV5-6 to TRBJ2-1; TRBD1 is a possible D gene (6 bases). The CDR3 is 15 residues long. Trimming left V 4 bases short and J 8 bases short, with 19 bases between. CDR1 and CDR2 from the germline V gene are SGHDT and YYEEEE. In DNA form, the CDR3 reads TGTGCCAGCAGCATATTCCAGGGGCGTCCACATGAGCAGTTCTTC. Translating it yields CASSIFQGRPHEQFF.

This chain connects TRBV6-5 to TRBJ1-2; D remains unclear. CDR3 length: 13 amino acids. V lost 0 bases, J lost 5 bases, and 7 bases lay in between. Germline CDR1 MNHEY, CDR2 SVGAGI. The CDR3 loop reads CASSYSGMYGYTF. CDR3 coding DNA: TGTGCCAGCAGTTACTCAGGGATGTATGGCTACACCTTC.

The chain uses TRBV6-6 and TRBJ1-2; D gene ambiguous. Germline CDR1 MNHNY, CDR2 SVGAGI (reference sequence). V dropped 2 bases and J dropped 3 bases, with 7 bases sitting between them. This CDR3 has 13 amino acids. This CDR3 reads CASSYEGHYGYTF. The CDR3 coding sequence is TGTGCCAGCAGTTACGAGGGCCACTATGGCTACACCTTC.

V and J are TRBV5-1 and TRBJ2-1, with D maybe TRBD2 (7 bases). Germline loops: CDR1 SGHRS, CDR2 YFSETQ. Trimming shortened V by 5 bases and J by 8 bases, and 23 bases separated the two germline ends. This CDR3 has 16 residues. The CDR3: CASRPIPGHRGDEQFF. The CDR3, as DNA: TGCGCCAGCAGACCTATCCCGGGACACCGGGGGGATGAGCAGTTCTTC. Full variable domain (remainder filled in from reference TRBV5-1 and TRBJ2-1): KAGVTQTPRYLIKTRGQQVTLSCSPISGHRSVSWYQQTPGQGLQFLFEYFSETQRNKGNFPGRFSGRQFSNSRSEMNVSTLELGDSALYLCASRPIPGHRGDEQFFGPGTRLTVL.

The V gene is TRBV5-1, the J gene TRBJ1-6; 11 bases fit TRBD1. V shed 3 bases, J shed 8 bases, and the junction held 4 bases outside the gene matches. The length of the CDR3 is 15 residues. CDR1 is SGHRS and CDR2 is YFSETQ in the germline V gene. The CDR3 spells CASSWGDRGDSPLHF. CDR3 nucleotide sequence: TGCGCCAGCAGCTGGGGGGACAGGGGGGATTCACCCCTCCACTTT.

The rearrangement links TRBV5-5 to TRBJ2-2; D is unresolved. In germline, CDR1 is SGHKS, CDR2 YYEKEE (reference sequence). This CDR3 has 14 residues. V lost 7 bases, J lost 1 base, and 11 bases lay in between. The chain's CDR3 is CASGTNRNTGELFF. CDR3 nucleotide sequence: TGTGCCAGCGGAACCAACAGGAACACCGGGGAGCTGTTTTTT.

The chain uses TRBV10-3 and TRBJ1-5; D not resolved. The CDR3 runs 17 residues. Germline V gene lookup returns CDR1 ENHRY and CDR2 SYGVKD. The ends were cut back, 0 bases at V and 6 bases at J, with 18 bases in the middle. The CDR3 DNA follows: TGTGCCATCAGTGAGTCGATAACTGGTTTAGGGCGTCAGCCCCAGCATTTT. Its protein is CAISESITGLGRQPQHF.

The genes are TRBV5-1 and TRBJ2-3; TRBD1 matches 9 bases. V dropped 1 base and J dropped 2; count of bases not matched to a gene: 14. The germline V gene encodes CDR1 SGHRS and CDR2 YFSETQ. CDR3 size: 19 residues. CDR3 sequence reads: CASSLLGQGTTLNTDTQYF. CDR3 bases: TGCGCCAGCAGCTTGCTCGGACAGGGGACGACTCTCAACACAGATACGCAGTATTTT.

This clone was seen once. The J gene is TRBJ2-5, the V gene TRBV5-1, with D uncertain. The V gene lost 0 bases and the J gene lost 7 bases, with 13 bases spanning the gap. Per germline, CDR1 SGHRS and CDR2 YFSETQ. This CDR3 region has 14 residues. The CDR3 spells CASSLVTGSRTQYF. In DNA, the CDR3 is TGCGCCAGCAGCTTGGTTACGGGTTCGAGGACCCAGTACTTC.

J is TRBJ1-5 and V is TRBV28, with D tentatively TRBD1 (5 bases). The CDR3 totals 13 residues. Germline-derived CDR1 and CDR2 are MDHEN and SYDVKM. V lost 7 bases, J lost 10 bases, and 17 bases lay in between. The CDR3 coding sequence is TGTGCCAGCACCCCGGGGCCATATCGTCCCCAGCATTTT. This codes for CASTPGPYRPQHF.

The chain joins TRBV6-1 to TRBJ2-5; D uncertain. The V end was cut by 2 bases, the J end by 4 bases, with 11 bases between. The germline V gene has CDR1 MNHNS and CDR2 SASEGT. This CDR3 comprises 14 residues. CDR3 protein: CASSEFWSGETQYF. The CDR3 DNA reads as TGTGCCAGCAGTGAATTTTGGTCCGGAGAGACCCAGTACTTC.

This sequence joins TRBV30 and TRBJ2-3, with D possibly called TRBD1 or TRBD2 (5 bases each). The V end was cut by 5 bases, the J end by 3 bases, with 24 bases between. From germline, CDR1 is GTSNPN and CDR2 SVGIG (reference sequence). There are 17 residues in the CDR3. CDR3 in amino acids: CAWGTGLASVGTDTQYF. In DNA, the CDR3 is TGTGCCTGGGGTACGGGGCTAGCATCTGTGGGTACAGATACGCAGTATTTT.

CDR3 in amino acids: CASSPALNSPLHF. The CDR3 DNA sequence: TGTGCCAGCTCACCTGCTTTAAATTCACCCCTCCACTTT. This chain links TRBV18 with TRBJ1-6; the D is unclear. V lost 3 bases to trimming and J lost 7 bases, with 7 bases between them. Per the germline V gene, CDR1 is KGHSH and CDR2 is LQKENI. The CDR3 consists of 13 residues.